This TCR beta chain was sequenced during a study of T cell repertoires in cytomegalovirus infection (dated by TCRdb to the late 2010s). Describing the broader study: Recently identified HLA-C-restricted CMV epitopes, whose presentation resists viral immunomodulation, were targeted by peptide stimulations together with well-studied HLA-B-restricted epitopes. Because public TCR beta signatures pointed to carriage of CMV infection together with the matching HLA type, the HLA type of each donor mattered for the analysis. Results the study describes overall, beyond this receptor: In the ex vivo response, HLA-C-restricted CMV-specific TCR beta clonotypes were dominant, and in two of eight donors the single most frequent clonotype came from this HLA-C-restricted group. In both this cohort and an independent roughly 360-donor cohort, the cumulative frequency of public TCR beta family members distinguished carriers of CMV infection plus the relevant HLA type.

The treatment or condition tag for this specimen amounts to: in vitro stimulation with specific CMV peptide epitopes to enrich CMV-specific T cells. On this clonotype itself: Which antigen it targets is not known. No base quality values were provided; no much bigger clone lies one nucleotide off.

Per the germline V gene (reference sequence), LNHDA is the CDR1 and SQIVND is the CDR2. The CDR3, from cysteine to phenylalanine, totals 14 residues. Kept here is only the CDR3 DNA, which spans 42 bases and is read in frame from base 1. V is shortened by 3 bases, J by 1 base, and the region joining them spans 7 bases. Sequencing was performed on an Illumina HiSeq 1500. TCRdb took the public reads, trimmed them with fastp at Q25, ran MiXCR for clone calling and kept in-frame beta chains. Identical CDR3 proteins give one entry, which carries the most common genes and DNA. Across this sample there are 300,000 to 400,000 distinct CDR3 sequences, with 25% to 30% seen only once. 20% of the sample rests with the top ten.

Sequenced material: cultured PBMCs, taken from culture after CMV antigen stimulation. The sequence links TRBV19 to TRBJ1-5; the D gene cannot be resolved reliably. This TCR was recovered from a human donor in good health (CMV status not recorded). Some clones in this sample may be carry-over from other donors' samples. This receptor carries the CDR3 CASSIGLSNQPQHF. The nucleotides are TGTGCCAGTAGTATTGGGTTAAGCAATCAGCCCCAGCATTTT.